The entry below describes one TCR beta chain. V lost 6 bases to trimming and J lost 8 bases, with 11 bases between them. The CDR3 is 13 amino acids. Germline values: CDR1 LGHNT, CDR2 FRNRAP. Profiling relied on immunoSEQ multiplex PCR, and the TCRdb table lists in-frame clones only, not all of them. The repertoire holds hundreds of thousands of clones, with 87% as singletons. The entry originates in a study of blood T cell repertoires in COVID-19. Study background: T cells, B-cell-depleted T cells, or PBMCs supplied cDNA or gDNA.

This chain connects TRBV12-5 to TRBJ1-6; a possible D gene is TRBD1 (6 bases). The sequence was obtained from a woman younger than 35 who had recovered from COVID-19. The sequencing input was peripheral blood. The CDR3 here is CASGTGLDSPLHF. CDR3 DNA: TGTGCTAGTGGCACAGGGCTGGATTCACCCCTCCACTTT.